A single sample gave rise to the 7 T cell receptor beta chains below, sequenced in a study of patients and donors after allogeneic stem cell transplantation. Using its own MiXCR run on the RT-PCR reads, TCRdb lists one record per CDR3 protein. Of hundreds of thousands of distinct CDR3 sequences in the sample, under 20% are singletons; the top ten hold over 6%. The sample taken for sequencing was blood, either unsorted or a sorted T cell fraction (not recorded which). All receptors come from a human donor who was either an allogeneic HSCT recipient or a stem cell or donor lymphocyte infusion donor (not recorded which). It is not recorded whose cells these are; they may come from a transplant donor.

The sample holds many counts of this clonotype. CDR3 amino acids: CASSLVGLAGMDGWQFF. CDR3 DNA sequence: TGCGCCAGCAGCTTGGTAGGACTAGCGGGAATGGATGGTTGGCAGTTCTTC. The chain is built from TRBV5-1 and TRBJ2-1; 12 bases fit TRBD2. Trimming removed 0 bases from V and 12 bases from J; junction bases left unmatched: 13. The CDR3 runs to 17 residues. Germline CDR1 and CDR2: SGHRS and YFSETQ.

This rearrangement joins TRBV24-1 to TRBJ2-3; D call uncertain. CDR1 is KGHDR, CDR2 SFDVKD, per germline. Trimming removed 8 bases from V and 4 bases from J, with 12 bases in between. This CDR3 has 13 residues. The DNA for the CDR3 is TGTGCCACCAAAGGCCTCGACTCAGATACGCAGTATTTT. Amino acids: CATKGLDSDTQYF.

The rearrangement uses TRBV10-3 and TRBJ2-7; 13 bases map to TRBD2. Germline V CDR1 and CDR2: ENHRY, SYGVKD. This CDR3 contains 15 residues. V lost 5 bases to trimming and J lost 6 bases; unmatched junction nucleotides: 7. CDR3 loop: CAISRGRLAGGEQYF. The CDR3, as DNA: TGTGCCATCAGTAGAGGTAGACTAGCGGGAGGCGAGCAGTACTTC.

This clonotype was observed a handful of times. V and J are TRBV4-1 and TRBJ1-6; a possible D gene is TRBD1 (5 bases). Trimming left V 0 bases short and J 5 bases short, with 14 bases between. From germline, CDR1 is MGHRA and CDR2 YSYEKL. The CDR3 extends over 17 amino acids. The CDR3 DNA is TGCGCCAGCAGCCAAGATCGGAAGGGGCAGAATAATTCACCCCTCCACTTT. It translates to CASSQDRKGQNNSPLHF.

The chain carries TRBV11-1 and TRBJ2-1; 9 bases line up with TRBD2. The germline CDR1 and CDR2 sequences are SGHAT and FQDESV (reference sequence). The V segment lost 4 bases and the J segment 7 bases; nucleotides outside the gene matches: 20. CDR3 size: 19 residues. This CDR3 reads CASSWKTPLAGAGGNEQFF. CDR3 in DNA: TGTGCCAGCAGCTGGAAGACACCGTTAGCGGGAGCAGGGGGGAATGAGCAGTTCTTC. Combining the CDR3 with reference TRBV11-1 and TRBJ2-1 gives the whole variable domain EAEVAQSPRYKITEKSQAVAFWCDPISGHATLYWYRQILGQGPELLVQFQDESVVDDSQLPKDRFSAERLKGVDSTLKIQPAELGDSAMYLCASSWKTPLAGAGGNEQFFGPGTRLTVL.

The rearrangement links TRBV29-1 to TRBJ2-6; 7 bases are a match to TRBD1. CDR3 length equals 16 residues. Germline V lookup: CDR1 SQVTM, CDR2 ANQGSEA. With V trimmed by 8 bases and J by 3 bases, 13 bases remained unmatched. The CDR3 loop reads CSIRGRGRFGANVLTF. CDR3 bases: TGCAGCATCCGTGGTAGGGGGCGCTTTGGGGCCAACGTCCTGACTTTC.

Of note for this clonotype: The junction departs from the called germline gene at one end, perhaps through a read error. V is TRBV5-1 and J is TRBJ2-1; 8 bases align to TRBD2. Germline values: CDR1 SGHRS, CDR2 YFSETQ. The CDR3 extends over 14 amino acids. The CDR3 nucleotides are TGCGCCAGCAGCTTGGTGGCAGAGCGGGAGATCAAGATCTTC. Translation: CASSLVAEREIKIF.